These 19 T cell receptor beta chains share one sample of origin, sequenced in a study of graft-versus-host responses after intestinal transplantation. Assay: immunoSEQ multiplex PCR; the TCRdb copy retains only in-frame clones and omits some. The data hold about 90,000 clones, with 80% to 85% observed a single time. Their antigens remain unidentified. The specimen was unstimulated CD4+ T cells sorted from spleen or lymph node cells, collected before intestinal transplant. The receptors derive from a human donor who received an intestinal transplant.

The chain is built from TRBV29-1 and TRBJ2-5, with D possibly TRBD1 on 5 matching bases. The CDR3 length is 13 residues. Per germline, CDR1 SQVTM and CDR2 ANQGSEA. V was clipped by 1 base and J by 5 bases, with 11 bases between them. CDR3 nucleotide sequence: TGCAGCGTTGAAGCGAAGGGGCGCGAGACCCAGTACTTC. Amino acid sequence: CSVEAKGRETQYF.

V and J are TRBV4-1 and TRBJ1-3; no clear D. Trimming removed 0 bases at V and 6 bases at J, with 12 bases between. CDR3 length: 15 residues. Germline loops: CDR1 MGHRA, CDR2 YSYEKL. The CDR3 region is CASSQELRGKNTIYF. The CDR3 DNA reads TGCGCCAGCAGCCAAGAACTGAGAGGGAAAAACACCATATATTTT.

The V gene is TRBV30, the J gene TRBJ2-5, with D possibly TRBD2 on 5 matching bases. The CDR3 length is 11 residues. Between the trimmed V and J ends, which lost 5 bases and 4 bases, there was a span of 8 bases. Germline V gene data show CDR1 as GTSNPN and CDR2 as SVGIG (reference sequence). CDR3 in DNA: TGTGCCTGGGCCGAGGGAGAGACCCAGTACTTC. Translating gives CAWAEGETQYF.

The chain is built from TRBV5-1 and TRBJ2-7, with a weak D call TRBD2 (5 bases). The CDR3 is made up of 11 amino acids. Germline CDR1 is SGHRS and CDR2 is YFSETQ. V was pared by 0 bases and J by 7 bases, with 5 bases between. The CDR3 bases are TGCGCCAGCAGCTTGGGAGGGGAGCAGTACTTC. Protein: CASSLGGEQYF.

This chain's CDR3 is CASSFRGLAKNIQYF. The DNA for the CDR3 is TGTGCCAGCAGTTTCAGGGGGCTAGCCAAAAACATTCAGTACTTC. The chain employs TRBV6-5 and TRBJ2-4; 8 positions match TRBD1. Trimming took 4 bases from V and 0 from J; bases not matched to a gene: 2. Per the germline V gene, CDR1 is MNHEY and CDR2 is SVGAGI. CDR3 length: 15 amino acids.

The J gene is TRBJ2-3, the V gene TRBV6-1; no definite D call. This CDR3 region has 11 residues. V shed 6 bases and J shed 3 bases, with 4 bases lying between them. Germline V lookup: CDR1 MNHNS, CDR2 SASEGT. CDR3 protein: CASSQTDTQYF. The CDR3 DNA reads as TGTGCCAGCAGCCAGACAGATACGCAGTATTTT.

CDR3 sequence reads: CSASLAEEEYF. Written as DNA, the CDR3 is TGCAGTGCTAGTTTAGCGGAAGAGGAGTATTTT. The chain has TRBV20-1 and TRBJ2-3; TRBD2 is a possible D gene (6 bases). CDR3 length equals 11 residues. Germline V lookup: CDR1 DFQATT, CDR2 SNEGSKA (reference sequence). The ends were cut back, 3 bases at V and 13 bases at J, with 14 bases in the middle.

J is TRBJ1-1 and V is TRBV29-1, with 7 bases matching TRBD1. CDR1 is SQVTM and CDR2 is ANQGSEA in the germline V gene. The CDR3 loop spans 12 amino acids. The V segment lost 7 bases and the J segment 0 bases; nucleotides outside the gene matches: 2. CDR3: CSGGQMNTEAFF. The CDR3 DNA reads as TGCAGCGGGGGACAGATGAACACTGAAGCTTTCTTT.

This chain uses TRBV2 with TRBJ2-4; 8 bases are a match to TRBD2. Per germline, CDR1 SNHLY and CDR2 FYNNEI. V was clipped by 4 bases and J by 4 bases; unmatched bases: 9. The CDR3 spans 16 residues. CDR3 residues: CASSVVGGALKNIQYF. The CDR3 nucleotides are TGTGCCAGCAGTGTGGTCGGGGGGGCACTTAAAAACATTCAGTACTTC.

The rearrangement uses TRBV6-5 and TRBJ2-5; D unclear. Germline V gene sequence: CDR1 MNHEY, CDR2 SVGAGI. Between the trimmed V and J ends, which lost 0 bases and 4 bases, there was a span of 9 bases. CDR3 length equals 14 residues. CDR3 coding DNA: TGTGCCAGCAGTTACTCGACTTTGGCAGAGACCCAGTACTTC. It yields the protein CASSYSTLAETQYF.

This sequence joins TRBV7-2 and TRBJ2-1; 11 bases are shared with TRBD2. V was clipped by 6 bases and J by 7 bases; unmatched bases: 11. The germline V gene encodes CDR1 SGHTA and CDR2 FQGNSA. The CDR3 is 16 amino acids. The DNA for the CDR3 is TGTGCCAGCAGGACCAAGGGGCTAGCGGGGGGTAATGAGCAGTTCTTC. Translation: CASRTKGLAGGNEQFF.

The rearrangement joins TRBV6-9 to TRBJ1-1; no definite D call. The CDR3 runs 13 residues. The germline CDR1 and CDR2 sequences are MNHGY and SVAAGI. V lost 5 bases to trimming and J lost 4 bases, with 11 bases between them. The CDR3 sequence: CASSHPDCTEAFF. As DNA, the CDR3 is TGTGCCAGCAGTCACCCGGACTGCACTGAAGCTTTCTTT.

Points on this clone: Other DNA sequences within the sample encode an identical CDR3. The rearrangement joins TRBV28 to TRBJ1-2, with TRBD1 identical over 10 bases. The CDR3 runs to 13 residues. J was trimmed by 5 bases and V by 3 bases; bases with no gene match: 0. The germline V gene has CDR1 MDHEN and CDR2 SYDVKM. The CDR3 nucleotides read TGTGCCAGCAGTTTGGGACAGGGGTATGGCTACACCTTC. It encodes CASSLGQGYGYTF.

The gene calls are TRBV5-1 and TRBJ1-1; D call uncertain. CDR3 length: 16 residues. The V end lost 0 bases, the J end lost 1 base, and 13 bases lay between the germline ends. Germline V gene lookup returns CDR1 SGHRS and CDR2 YFSETQ. The CDR3 protein is CASSLGPRAGNTEAFF. CDR3 nucleotide sequence: TGCGCCAGCAGCTTGGGGCCCCGGGCGGGGAACACTGAAGCTTTCTTT.

V usage is TRBV30 and J usage is TRBJ2-7, with 8 bases that match TRBD2. The CDR3 has 12 residues. CDR1 and CDR2 (germline): GTSNPN, SVGIG (reference sequence). J was trimmed by 2 bases and V by 3 bases; bases with no gene match: 0. The CDR3 is CAWSGGAYEQYF. For the CDR3, the DNA is TGTGCCTGGAGCGGGGGGGCCTACGAGCAGTACTTC.

The chain employs TRBV11-1 and TRBJ2-5; weak D call: TRBD1 (7 bases). The germline V and J ends were trimmed by 1 base and 3 bases, with 15 bases remaining between them. The germline V gene has CDR1 SGHAT and CDR2 FQDESV (reference sequence). The CDR3 length is 16 residues. CDR3 region: CASSLVFQGEEETQYF. The CDR3 bases are TGTGCCAGCAGCTTAGTATTTCAGGGGGAGGAAGAGACCCAGTACTTC.

The gene calls are TRBV15 and TRBJ2-1; TRBD2 matches 11 bases. Germline lookup yields CDR1 LNHNV and CDR2 YYDKDF (reference sequence). Trimming cost V 1 base and J 5 bases; bases outside gene matches: 4. CDR3 length: 16 residues. In nucleotides, the CDR3 is TGTGCCACCAGCAGAGCTAGCGGGGGGCCCCACAATGAGCAGTTCTTC. Translation gives CATSRASGGPHNEQFF. The variable domain in full, completed from reference TRBV15 and TRBJ2-1, reads DAMVIQNPRYQVTQFGKPVTLSCSQTLNHNVMYWYQQKSSQAPKLLFHYYDKDFNNEADTPDNFQSRRPNTSFCFLDIRSPGLGDTAMYLCATSRASGGPHNEQFFGPGTRLTVL.

This clone has more than one count but fewer than ten. This rearrangement joins TRBV19 to TRBJ1-2; 9 nucleotides line up with TRBD1. This CDR3 has 15 residues. The germline V gene encodes CDR1 LNHDA and CDR2 SQIVND (reference sequence). Trimming took 7 bases from V and 4 from J; bases not matched to a gene: 10. CDR3 residues: CASTPTGGKIYGYTF. Here the CDR3 DNA reads TGTGCCAGTACCCCGACAGGGGGTAAGATCTATGGCTACACCTTC.

Here the CDR3 reads CASSHDREVETQYF. The CDR3 DNA is TGTGCCAGCAGCCACGACAGGGAAGTGGAGACCCAGTACTTC. The J gene is TRBJ2-5, the V gene TRBV7-8, with 7 bases lining up with TRBD1. The J segment lost 5 bases and the V segment lost 5 bases, leaving 8 bases of the junction unmatched. This CDR3 has 14 amino acids. Per germline, CDR1 SGHVS and CDR2 FQNEAQ.